What follows are 20 T cell receptor beta chains derived from one specimen sequenced in a study of T cell responses to AZD1222 COVID-19 vaccine. TCRdb's copy holds only in-frame clones and misses some; the assay was immunoSEQ multiplex PCR. The data hold some 140,000 clones, with around 90% observed a single time. This specimen was peripheral blood, taken on day 0 of AZD1222 vaccination. These receptors were collected from an adult in good health.

The CDR3 region is CASSQDLRTEAFF. The CDR3 DNA follows: TGCGCCAGCAGCCAAGACCTACGGACTGAAGCTTTCTTT. This chain joins TRBV4-3 and TRBJ1-1, with unresolved D. Per the germline V gene, CDR1 is LGHNA and CDR2 is YSLEER. The CDR3 sequence is 13 residues long. The germline V and J ends were trimmed by 0 bases and 5 bases, with 7 bases remaining between them.

This clone was detected a few times. The V gene is TRBV6-4, the J gene TRBJ2-2; 10 positions match TRBD2. Germline CDR1 is MRHNA and CDR2 is SNTAGT. V trimming: 8 bases; J trimming: 6 bases; junction bases outside the gene matches: 9. The CDR3 spans 15 residues. Written as DNA, the CDR3 is TGTGCCAGCTCTTCTAGCGGGAGTTCAGCCGGGGAGCTGTTTTTT. This codes for CASSSSGSSAGELFF.

The chain combines TRBV19 with TRBJ2-2; D gene unclear. Germline V gene sequence: CDR1 LNHDA, CDR2 SQIVND (reference sequence). This CDR3 is 16 amino acids long. V was clipped by 6 bases and J by 0 bases, with 14 bases between them. The CDR3 loop is CASRIRLPANTGELFF. Written as DNA, the CDR3 is TGTGCCAGTAGGATCCGACTGCCCGCGAACACCGGGGAGCTGTTTTTT.

This clone was picked up one time. The chain employs TRBV30 and TRBJ2-2; 8 nucleotides agree with TRBD1. CDR3 length equals 16 residues. Germline V lookup: CDR1 GTSNPN, CDR2 SVGIG (reference sequence). The J segment lost 3 bases and the V segment lost 3 bases, leaving 9 bases of the junction unmatched. This CDR3 is CAWRTYGTGYTGELFF. The CDR3 nucleotides read TGTGCCTGGAGGACATATGGGACAGGTTACACCGGGGAGCTGTTTTTT.

The V call is TRBV11-1, the J call TRBJ1-6, with D unresolved. Trimming took off 1 base at V and 7 bases at J, with 8 bases between the two ends. The length of the CDR3 is 14 residues. CDR1 SGHAT and CDR2 FQDESV come from the germline V gene (reference sequence). CDR3 sequence: CASSLENRNSPLHF. In DNA form, the CDR3 reads TGTGCCAGCAGCTTAGAAAACCGAAATTCACCCCTCCACTTT.

The J gene is TRBJ1-1, the V gene TRBV9; 7 bases are shared with TRBD1. Germline CDR1 SGDLS, CDR2 YYNGEE. The CDR3 sequence is 14 residues long. V gave up 0 bases and J gave up 8 bases; unmatched junction bases: 7. This chain's CDR3 is CASSVGDRTTEAFF. In DNA form, the CDR3 reads TGTGCCAGCAGCGTAGGGGACAGAACCACCGAAGCTTTCTTT.

This clone turned up a few times. The chain links TRBV7-2 to TRBJ1-5; tentatively, D is TRBD1 (5 bases). Germline CDR1 and CDR2: SGHTA and FQGNSA. This CDR3 region has 15 residues. Deletions cut 5 bases from V and 4 bases from J, with 15 bases between. The CDR3 protein is CASSAKGGANQPQHF. The DNA for the CDR3 is TGTGCCAGCAGCGCTAAGGGTGGGGCGAATCAGCCCCAGCATTTT. The full variable domain, with the rest looked up from reference TRBV7-2 and TRBJ1-5, is GAGVSQSPSNKVTEKGKDVELRCDPISGHTALYWYRQSLGQGLEFLIYFQGNSAPDKSGLPSDRFSAERTGGSVSTLTIQRTQQEDSAVYLCASSAKGGANQPQHFGDGTRLSIL.

V and J are TRBV4-1 and TRBJ2-5, with D unresolved. Germline lookup yields CDR1 MGHRA and CDR2 YSYEKL. This CDR3 region has 15 residues. Trimming removed 4 bases at V and 3 bases at J, with 15 bases between. This CDR3 is CASSPRQDTKETQYF. The CDR3 bases are TGCGCCAGCAGCCCTCGCCAAGATACAAAAGAGACCCAGTACTTC.

The chain employs TRBV19 and TRBJ1-3; 7 bases match TRBD1. J lost 9 bases, V lost 3 bases, and 8 bases had no gene match. Germline V gene sequence: CDR1 LNHDA, CDR2 SQIVND (reference sequence). This CDR3 contains 14 residues. CDR3 in DNA: TGTGCCAGTAGTATGGAGGGGGCAATAGGCACCATATATTTT. This codes for CASSMEGAIGTIYF.

The chain combines TRBV19 with TRBJ2-1, with TRBD2 matching over 12 bases. CDR3 length equals 15 residues. Germline trimming cut 5 bases from V and 5 bases from J; bases unmatched to any gene: 4. The germline gives CDR1 LNHDA, CDR2 SQIVND (reference sequence). CDR3 sequence reads: CASSPRLAGDNEQFF. In DNA form, the CDR3 reads TGTGCCAGTAGTCCCAGACTAGCGGGGGACAATGAGCAGTTCTTC.

The V gene is TRBV6-5, the J gene TRBJ1-1, with 11 positions matching TRBD1. The CDR3 is 14 residues long. CDR1 and CDR2 from the germline V gene are MNHEY and SVGAGI. V lost 10 bases to trimming and J lost 5 bases; unmatched junction nucleotides: 9. CDR3 sequence reads: CATGDRGARTEAFF. The CDR3 nucleotides read TGTGCCACCGGGGACAGGGGGGCGAGGACTGAAGCTTTCTTT.

This chain links TRBV2 with TRBJ2-1; 8 bases map to TRBD2. J lost 12 bases, V lost 1 base, and 14 bases had no gene match. Germline V CDR1 and CDR2: SNHLY, FYNNEI. CDR3 length: 16 amino acids. The CDR3 DNA is TGTGCCAGCAGTGAAGGAAGCAGCGGGAGACTCGTTAGGCAGTTCTTC. Its protein is CASSEGSSGRLVRQFF. Full variable domain (missing parts from reference TRBV2 and TRBJ2-1): EPEVTQTPSHQVTQMGQEVILRCVPISNHLYFYWYRQILGQKVEFLVSFYNNEISEKSEIFDDQFSVERPDGSNFTLKIRSTKLEDSAMYFCASSEGSSGRLVRQFFGPGTRLTVL.

The V call is TRBV7-3, the J call TRBJ2-5; TRBD2 matches 7 bases. The CDR3 has 12 residues. Germline-derived CDR1 and CDR2 are SGHTA and FQGTGA. V lost 6 bases, J lost 5 bases, and 3 bases stayed unmatched. The CDR3 bases are TGTGCCAGCAGTTCCGGGGGGGAGACCCAGTACTTC. This encodes CASSSGGETQYF.

This clone was recorded once. V and J are TRBV27 and TRBJ1-5; D remains ambiguous. V gave up 2 bases and J gave up 7 bases, with 9 bases separating them. CDR3 length: 13 residues. Germline assignment: CDR1 MNHEY and CDR2 SMNVEV (reference sequence). CDR3 residues: CASSLGGLQPQHF. The CDR3 DNA is TGTGCCAGCAGTTTAGGAGGGTTACAGCCCCAGCATTTT.

In its sample, this clone was seen a few times. The rearrangement links TRBV20-1 to TRBJ2-3, with no clear D. The length of the CDR3 is 11 residues. Germline-derived CDR1 and CDR2 are DFQATT and SNEGSKA (reference sequence). Trimming removed 0 bases from V and 4 bases from J, with 2 bases in between. The CDR3 spells CSARDPDTQYF. The CDR3 DNA reads TGCAGTGCTAGAGATCCAGATACGCAGTATTTT.

The chain is built from TRBV5-1 and TRBJ1-1; TRBD1 agrees at 11 bases. Germline assignment: CDR1 SGHRS and CDR2 YFSETQ. Unmatched junction bases numbered 8, after V lost 1 base and J lost 0 bases. The CDR3 has 18 amino acids. This CDR3 is CASSLYGTGGGMNTEAFF. CDR3 in DNA: TGCGCCAGCAGCTTGTATGGGACAGGGGGTGGCATGAACACTGAAGCTTTCTTT.

The chain employs TRBV4-1 and TRBJ1-2, with D uncertain. This CDR3 comprises 13 residues. With 4 bases removed from V and 2 bases from J, the gap between germline ends came to 8 bases. The germline gives CDR1 MGHRA, CDR2 YSYEKL. As DNA, the CDR3 is TGCGCCAGCAGCCGCCTTATCAACTATGGCTACACCTTC. Protein: CASSRLINYGYTF.

This clone is a singleton in its sample. This rearrangement joins TRBV5-1 to TRBJ2-3; D ambiguous. V gave up 0 bases and J gave up 3 bases, with 5 bases separating them. This CDR3 spans 13 amino acids. CDR1 and CDR2 from the germline V gene are SGHRS and YFSETQ. The CDR3 sequence: CASSLVRTDTQYF. The CDR3 DNA is TGCGCCAGCAGCTTGGTCAGAACAGATACGCAGTATTTT. The whole variable domain, filled in from reference TRBV5-1 and TRBJ2-3, reads KAGVTQTPRYLIKTRGQQVTLSCSPISGHRSVSWYQQTPGQGLQFLFEYFSETQRNKGNFPGRFSGRQFSNSRSEMNVSTLELGDSALYLCASSLVRTDTQYFGPGTRLTVL.

The chain carries TRBV9 and TRBJ2-1; TRBD2 aligns across 7 bases. V shed 3 bases and J 4 bases; nucleotides not matched to a gene: 7. This CDR3 spans 15 amino acids. Germline V gene data show CDR1 as SGDLS and CDR2 as YYNGEE. The CDR3 protein is CASSDGTIQYNEQFF. The DNA for the CDR3 is TGTGCCAGCAGCGACGGGACTATCCAATACAATGAGCAGTTCTTC.

V and J are TRBV18 and TRBJ1-3; 10 bases are a match to TRBD1. Trimming cost V 3 bases and J 2 bases; bases outside gene matches: 4. The CDR3 sequence is 16 residues long. Germline values: CDR1 KGHSH, CDR2 LQKENI. CDR3 sequence: CASSPPGQGTGNTIYF. CDR3 coding DNA: TGTGCCAGCTCACCTCCGGGACAGGGGACTGGAAACACCATATATTTT.